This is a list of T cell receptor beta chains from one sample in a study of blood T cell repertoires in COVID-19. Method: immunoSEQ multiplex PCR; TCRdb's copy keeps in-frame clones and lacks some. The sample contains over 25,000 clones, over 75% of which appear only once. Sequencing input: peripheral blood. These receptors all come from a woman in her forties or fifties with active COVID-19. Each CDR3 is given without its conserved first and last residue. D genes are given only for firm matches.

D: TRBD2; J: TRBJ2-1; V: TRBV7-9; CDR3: ASSLAGGPPDEQF
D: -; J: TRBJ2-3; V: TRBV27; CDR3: ASSLGLSSTDTQY
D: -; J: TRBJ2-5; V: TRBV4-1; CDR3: ASSQAWGDRETQY
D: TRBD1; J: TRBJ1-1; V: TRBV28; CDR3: ASSSRQGRLEAF
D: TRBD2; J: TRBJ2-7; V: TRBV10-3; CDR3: APSQLRERYEQY
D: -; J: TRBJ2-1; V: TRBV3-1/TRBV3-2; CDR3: ASSQDESRYNEQF
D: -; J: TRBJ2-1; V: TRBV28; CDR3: ASRHFSSYNEQF
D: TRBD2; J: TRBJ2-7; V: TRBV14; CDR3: ASSRGTTYEQY
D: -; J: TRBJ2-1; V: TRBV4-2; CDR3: ASSQDWSGRSPNEQF
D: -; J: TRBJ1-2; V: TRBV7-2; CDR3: ASSSYRVGGGYT
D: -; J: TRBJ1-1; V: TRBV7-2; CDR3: ASSLVPSVTEAF
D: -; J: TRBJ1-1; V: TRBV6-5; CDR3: ASKTVDTEAF
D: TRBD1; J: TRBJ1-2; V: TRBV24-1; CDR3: ATAAGGFNNGYT
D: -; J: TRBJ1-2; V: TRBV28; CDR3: ASSPPNNYGYT
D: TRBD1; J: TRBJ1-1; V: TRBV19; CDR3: ASSIDPGGTEAF
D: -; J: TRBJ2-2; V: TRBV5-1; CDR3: ASSLGHFPGELF
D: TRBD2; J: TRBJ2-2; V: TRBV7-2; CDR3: ASSVEGLALLNTGELF
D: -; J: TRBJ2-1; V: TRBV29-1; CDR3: SVLYYNEQF
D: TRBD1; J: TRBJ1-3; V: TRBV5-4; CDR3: ASSLNTGAQNTIY
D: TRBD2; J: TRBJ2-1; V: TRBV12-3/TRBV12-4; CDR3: ASSLREADEQF
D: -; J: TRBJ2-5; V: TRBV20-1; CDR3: SATGRETQY
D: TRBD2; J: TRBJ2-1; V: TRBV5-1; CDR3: ASSPRLAGGSYNEQF
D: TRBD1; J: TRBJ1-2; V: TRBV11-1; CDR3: ASSPRTGLIYGYT
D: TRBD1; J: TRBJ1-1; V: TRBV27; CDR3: ASRDRRYTEAF
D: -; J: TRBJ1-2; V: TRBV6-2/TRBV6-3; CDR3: ASSYGGGGYT
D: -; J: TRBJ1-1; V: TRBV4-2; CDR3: ASSLSNGKNTEAF
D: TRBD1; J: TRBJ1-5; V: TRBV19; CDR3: ASSMTATHRGLLHQPQH
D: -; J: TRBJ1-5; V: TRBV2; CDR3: ASSVSRLSQPQH
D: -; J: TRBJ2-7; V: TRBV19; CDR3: ASSIGSYEQY
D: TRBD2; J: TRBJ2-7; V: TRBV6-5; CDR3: ASSGTSGRSYEQY
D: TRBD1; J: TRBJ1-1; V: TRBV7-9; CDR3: ASSLGAGGQMNTEAF
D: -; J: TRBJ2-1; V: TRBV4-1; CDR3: ASSQANPGLARYGEQF
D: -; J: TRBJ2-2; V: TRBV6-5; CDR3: ATHREGELF
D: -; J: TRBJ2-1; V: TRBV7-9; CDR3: ASSLALASYNEQF
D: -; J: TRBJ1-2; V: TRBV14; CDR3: ASSQDSYYGYT
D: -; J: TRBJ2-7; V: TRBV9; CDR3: ASSARMRDGEQY
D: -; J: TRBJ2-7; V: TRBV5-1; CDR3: ASSYQGTYEQY
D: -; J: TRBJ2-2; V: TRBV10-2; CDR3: ASSRLANTGELF
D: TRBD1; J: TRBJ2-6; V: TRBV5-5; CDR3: ASSKQGAPGANVLT
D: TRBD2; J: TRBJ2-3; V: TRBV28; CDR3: ASSLGSGASTDTQY
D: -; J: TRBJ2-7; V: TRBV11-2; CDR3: ASSLTGTYEQY
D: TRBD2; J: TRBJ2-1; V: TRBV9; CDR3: ASSVGLSGSSYNEQF
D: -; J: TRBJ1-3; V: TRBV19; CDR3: ASSTHLIFSRNTIY
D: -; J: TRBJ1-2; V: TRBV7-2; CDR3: ASSLVTEYYGYT
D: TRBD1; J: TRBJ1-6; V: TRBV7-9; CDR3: ASSLETGNSPLH
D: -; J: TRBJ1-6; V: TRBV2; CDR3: ASSVDSPRDSPLH
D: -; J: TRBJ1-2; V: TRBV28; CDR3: ASSRQTDGYT
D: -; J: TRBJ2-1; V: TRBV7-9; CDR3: ASSLPGAGDYNEQF
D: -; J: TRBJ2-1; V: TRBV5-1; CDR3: ASSLGGMKF
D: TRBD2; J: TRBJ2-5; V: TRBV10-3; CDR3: AISGTSGRGETQY
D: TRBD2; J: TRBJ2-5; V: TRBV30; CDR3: AWSLASGAETQY
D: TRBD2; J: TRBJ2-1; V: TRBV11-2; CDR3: ASSLGGGLNEQF